The 20 T cell receptor beta chains given below trace back to one sample, sequenced in a study of T-cell reconstitution after alpha-beta-depleted transplantation in children. TCRbeta library preparation incorporated unique molecular identifiers. TCRdb recomputed calls from the PCR reads with MiXCR, one row per CDR3 protein. The table lists 500,000 or so distinct CDR3 sequences, about 33% of them singletons, with about 2.3% in the top ten. The sample in question was PBMCs from the stem cell graft donor, obtained from the stem cell graft. The receptors were gathered from a human donor who donated a stem cell graft to a child with aplastic anemia.

V and J are TRBV14 and TRBJ2-3, with 9 bases aligning to TRBD2. Trimming took 3 bases from V and 5 from J; bases not matched to a gene: 12. CDR3 size: 17 residues. In germline, CDR1 is SGHDN, CDR2 FVKESK. CDR3 sequence (DNA): TGTGCCAGCAGCCAGATGAAACGTAGCGGGAGTGGAGATACGCAGTATTTT. It yields the protein CASSQMKRSGSGDTQYF.

This clonotype was recorded a few times. The V gene is TRBV12-3 or TRBV12-4, the J gene TRBJ1-1; 11 bases are shared with TRBD1. This CDR3 spans 15 amino acids. J gave up 3 bases and V 2 bases, and 2 bases lay outside the gene matches. The CDR3 region has the DNA TGTGCCAGCAGTTTAAGGACAGGGGGCCACACTGAAGCTTTCTTT. This gives the protein CASSLRTGGHTEAFF.

The gene calls are TRBV7-9 and TRBJ1-5; TRBD1 aligns across 12 bases. The germline V gene has CDR1 SEHNR and CDR2 FQNEAQ (reference sequence). The V segment lost 5 bases and the J segment 4 bases; nucleotides outside the gene matches: 3. This CDR3 spans 15 amino acids. The CDR3 sequence: CASSKGQGANQPQHF. The CDR3 bases are TGTGCCAGCAGCAAGGGACAGGGGGCGAATCAGCCCCAGCATTTT.

This chain joins TRBV27 and TRBJ1-2; 9 bases line up with TRBD1. The CDR3 is 17 residues long. V dropped 6 bases and J dropped 0; count of bases not matched to a gene: 11. Looked up from germline, CDR1 is MNHEY and CDR2 is SMNVEV (reference sequence). The CDR3 loop reads CASSLLPGQGTNYGYTF. The CDR3 nucleotides read TGTGCCAGCAGCCTTCTTCCGGGACAGGGAACTAACTATGGCTACACCTTC.

This rearrangement joins TRBV25-1 to TRBJ2-5; possible D gene TRBD2, 6 bases. CDR1 and CDR2 from the germline V gene are MGHDK and SYGVNS. V was cut by 8 bases and J by 4 bases, with 11 bases left in between. This CDR3 comprises 12 residues. For the CDR3, the DNA is TGTGCCAGCGGAGGGTGGGGAGAGACCCAGTACTTC. It translates to CASGGWGETQYF.

The chain couples TRBV3-1 to TRBJ2-3; no clear D. The germline V gene has CDR1 LGHDT and CDR2 YNNKEL (reference sequence). Deletions cut 4 bases from V and 2 bases from J, with 19 bases between. The CDR3 has 17 residues. The CDR3 coding sequence is TGTGCCAGCAGCCTTCAGTTCCTGCCGGAATACACAGATACGCAGTATTTT. It specifies CASSLQFLPEYTDTQYF.

This clonotype was counted a few times. The chain joins TRBV5-1 to TRBJ2-5, with TRBD1 matching 7 bases. The CDR3 runs to 15 residues. With V trimmed by 3 bases and J by 0 bases, 5 bases remained unmatched. Germline loops: CDR1 SGHRS, CDR2 YFSETQ. As DNA, the CDR3 is TGCGCCAGCAGCTCCGGACAGGCGTACCAAGAGACCCAGTACTTC. It encodes CASSSGQAYQETQYF.

This clonotype came up a few times. The rearrangement uses TRBV18 and TRBJ2-1, with 8 positions matching TRBD2. CDR1 is KGHSH and CDR2 is LQKENI in the germline V gene. The CDR3 has 16 residues. The J segment lost 0 bases and the V segment lost 3 bases, leaving 4 bases of the junction unmatched. The CDR3 nucleotides are TGTGCCAGCTCACCGACTCTAGCGGGCTCCTACAATGAGCAGTTCTTC. The encoded protein is CASSPTLAGSYNEQFF. Full variable domain (missing parts from reference TRBV18 and TRBJ2-1): NAGVMQNPRHLVRRRGQEARLRCSPMKGHSHVYWYRQLPEEGLKFMVYLQKENIIDESGMPKERFSAEFPKEGPSILRIQQVVRGDSAAYFCASSPTLAGSYNEQFFGPGTRLTVL.

This clonotype turned up a few times. The rearrangement joins TRBV6-2 or TRBV6-3 to TRBJ2-1; TRBD2 agrees at 13 bases. There are 20 residues in the CDR3. V was pared by 3 bases and J by 0 bases, with 11 bases of the junction left unmatched. Germline CDR1 MNHEY, CDR2 SVGEGT. CDR3 nucleotide sequence: TGTGCCAGCAGTTATTTTGAGGGACTAGCGGGACGCAGCTCCTACAATGAGCAGTTCTTC. Amino acid sequence: CASSYFEGLAGRSSYNEQFF.

The CDR3 loop reads CASSVVTVSSSGANVLTF. CDR3 DNA: TGTGCCAGCAGCGTAGTAACAGTCTCGTCAAGTGGGGCCAACGTCCTGACTTTC. The chain has TRBV9 and TRBJ2-6; D is uncertain. Germline lookup yields CDR1 SGDLS and CDR2 YYNGEE. The germline V and J ends were trimmed by 0 bases and 3 bases, with 16 bases remaining between them. The CDR3 length is 18 residues. Full variable domain (remainder filled in from reference TRBV9 and TRBJ2-6): DSGVTQTPKHLITATGQRVTLRCSPRSGDLSVYWYQQSLDQGLQFLIQYYNGEERAKGNILERFSAQQFPDLHSELNLSSLELGDSALYFCASSVVTVSSSGANVLTFGAGSRLTVL.

The V and J genes are TRBV3-1 and TRBJ2-1; 9 positions match TRBD2. The CDR3 runs 18 residues. V gave up 3 bases and J gave up 5 bases; unmatched junction bases: 14. The germline CDR1 and CDR2 sequences are LGHDT and YNNKEL (reference sequence). The CDR3 sequence is CASSHSGSFPSQNNEQFF. The CDR3 DNA reads TGTGCCAGCAGCCATAGCGGGAGTTTCCCGTCCCAAAACAATGAGCAGTTCTTC.

This clonotype was observed a few times. This chain uses TRBV9 with TRBJ2-1; 9 bases fit TRBD1. The J segment lost 7 bases and the V segment lost 2 bases, leaving 7 bases of the junction unmatched. Germline CDR1 SGDLS, CDR2 YYNGEE. The CDR3 covers 15 residues. The CDR3 reads CASSVGTGLLNEQFF. The CDR3 DNA reads as TGTGCCAGCAGCGTCGGGACAGGGTTATTGAATGAGCAGTTCTTC.

The chain is built from TRBV10-2 and TRBJ1-5; TRBD1 is a possible D gene (6 bases). The CDR3 length is 13 residues. Per the germline V gene, CDR1 is WSHSY and CDR2 is SAAADI. V was clipped by 3 bases and J by 6 bases, with 9 bases between them. The CDR3 loop is CASSEQGGQPQHF. DNA of the CDR3: TGCGCCAGCAGTGAACAGGGCGGTCAGCCCCAGCATTTT.

This chain links TRBV9 with TRBJ2-3; D call uncertain. With 0 bases removed from V and 6 bases from J, the gap between germline ends came to 8 bases. Germline loops: CDR1 SGDLS, CDR2 YYNGEE. The CDR3 length is 13 residues. The CDR3 region has the DNA TGTGCCAGCAGCGTAGCTGTAGGGGATACGCAGTATTTT. Residues: CASSVAVGDTQYF.

This clonotype was seen a few times. This chain connects TRBV7-2 to TRBJ1-2; D may be TRBD1 (5 bases). The V gene lost 5 bases and the J gene lost 0 bases, with 16 bases spanning the gap. The CDR3 runs to 16 residues. Germline CDR1 is SGHTA and CDR2 is FQGNSA. The CDR3 reads CASSPASGGANYGYTF. In nucleotides, the CDR3 is TGTGCCAGCAGCCCGGCCTCCGGGGGAGCTAACTATGGCTACACCTTC.

This clonotype has a count of ten or more. DNA for the CDR3: TGCAGTGCTAGAGATGGTAGGGAACAAGAGACCCAGTACTTC. Translated: CSARDGREQETQYF. The chain couples TRBV20-1 to TRBJ2-5; D remains unclear. There are 14 residues in the CDR3. V was trimmed by 0 bases and J by 2 bases, leaving 10 bases between them. Germline assignment: CDR1 DFQATT and CDR2 SNEGSKA (reference sequence).

The chain is built from TRBV12-3 or TRBV12-4 and TRBJ2-1, with TRBD2 as a possible D gene (6 bases). The CDR3 loop spans 16 amino acids. V was cut by 3 bases and J by 7 bases, with 19 bases left in between. CDR3: CASSFGTGTYFNEQFF. The CDR3 bases are TGTGCCAGCAGTTTTGGGACCGGGACTTACTTTAATGAGCAGTTCTTC.

The chain uses TRBV19 and TRBJ1-5; D is possibly TRBD1 (6 bases). This CDR3 has 15 amino acids. V shed 6 bases and J shed 7 bases, with 19 bases lying between them. CDR1 and CDR2 (germline): LNHDA, SQIVND (reference sequence). CDR3: CASRKLQGIVQPQHF. The DNA for the CDR3 is TGTGCCAGTAGAAAGTTACAGGGTATCGTGCAGCCCCAGCATTTT.

This clonotype was counted once. This rearrangement joins TRBV12-3 or TRBV12-4 to TRBJ1-5; D call uncertain. The CDR3 runs 18 residues. V lost 5 bases to trimming and J lost 6 bases, with 26 bases between them. The CDR3 reads CASSPSRGYGMVGQPQHF. As DNA, the CDR3 is TGTGCCAGCAGTCCCAGTCGAGGCTACGGGATGGTGGGTCAGCCCCAGCATTTT.

V gene TRBV5-1 combines with J gene TRBJ2-1, with 15 bases identical to TRBD2. This CDR3 has 16 residues. Germline V lookup: CDR1 SGHRS, CDR2 YFSETQ. Germline trimming cut 1 base from V and 12 bases from J; bases unmatched to any gene: 8. The CDR3 coding sequence is TGCGCCAGCAGCTTGAGGCCGGGACTAGCGGGAGGTCGGCAGTTCTTC. Protein: CASSLRPGLAGGRQFF.